This T cell receptor beta chain emerged from a study of T-cell memory formation after mild COVID-19. Regarding the study as a whole: Pre-infection memory carried some responding clones, suggesting that cross-reactive memory joined. Later expanders leaned CD4+, whereas clones that contracted between day 15 and 85 were balanced CD4/CD8. Contracting CD8+ clones were enriched in EMRA, CD4+ mainly in CM and EM.

Germline loops: CDR1 ENHRY, CDR2 SYGVKD. CDR3 size: 15 residues. The V and J ends lost 2 bases and 2 bases, in that order; junction bases with no gene match: 3. Employing constant-segment primers, 5'RACE generated TCR alpha and TCR beta cDNA libraries bearing sample barcodes and UMIs. From the 5' RACE reads, TCRdb called clonotypes with MiXCR, one entry per CDR3 protein. Seen here are 470,000 or so distinct CDR3 sequences, about 23% observed once, and the top ten hold roughly an eighth. A remark on this clonotype: The antigen is not known.

The chain is built from TRBV10-3 and TRBJ2-3, with TRBD1 matching 8 bases. The receptor comes from an adult woman who had mild COVID-19 (a few samples of this study predate the infection). Cell type and time point are not known. Input material: PBMCs or a T cell subset sorted from them (not recorded which). The CDR3 protein is CAISEGTGFTDTQYF. CDR3 coding DNA: TGTGCCATCAGTGAGGGGACAGGATTCACAGATACGCAGTATTTT.